The 19 T cell receptor beta chains in this list originate from one sample, sequenced in a study of cytomegalovirus exposure and HLA in healthy donors. It was with 60 Vbeta and 13 Jbeta primers that the PCR ran. Method: immunoSEQ multiplex PCR; TCRdb's copy keeps in-frame clones and lacks some. The sample consists of 150,000 to 200,000 clones, 75% to 80% of them appearing once. The sample consisted of PBMCs. The receptors were sampled from a woman in her 30s in good health and CMV-seropositive.

V is TRBV5-1 and J is TRBJ2-3; TRBD2 might be the D (6 bases). The CDR3 contains 15 residues. Trimming cost V 0 bases and J 7 bases, with 15 bases left between them. Germline V gives CDR1 SGHRS, CDR2 YFSETQ. The CDR3, as DNA: TGCGCCAGCAGCTTGGTTGGGGGGTCACAATATACGCAGTATTTT. This encodes CASSLVGGSQYTQYF. Full variable domain (missing parts from reference TRBV5-1 and TRBJ2-3): KAGVTQTPRYLIKTRGQQVTLSCSPISGHRSVSWYQQTPGQGLQFLFEYFSETQRNKGNFPGRFSGRQFSNSRSEMNVSTLELGDSALYLCASSLVGGSQYTQYFGPGTRLTVL.

This clone was found a few times. Sequence at one end of the junction differs from germline and may be a read error. The V call is TRBV7-9, the J call TRBJ1-3, with D uncertain. This CDR3 is built from 15 residues. Per the germline V gene, CDR1 is SEHNR and CDR2 is FQNEAQ (reference sequence). The CDR3 sequence: CASSLAADSGNTIYF. CDR3 nucleotide sequence: TGTGCCAGCAGCCTAGCGGCTGACTCTGGAAACACCATATATTTT. Based on the CDR3 plus reference TRBV7-9 and TRBJ1-3, the full variable domain is DTGVSQNPRHKITKRGQNVTFRCDPISEHNRLYWYRQTLGQGPEFLTYFQNEAQLEKSRLLSDRFSAERPKGSFSTLEIQRTEQGDSAMYLCASSLAADSGNTIYFGEGSWLTVV.

This chain connects TRBV5-1 to TRBJ2-1; TRBD2 is a possible D gene (6 bases). Germline V lookup: CDR1 SGHRS, CDR2 YFSETQ. This CDR3 spans 14 amino acids. V lost 2 bases, J lost 10 bases, and 16 bases lay in between. In nucleotides, the CDR3 is TGCGCCAGCAGCTTCGGTTCTGGGGGAGGCGAGCAGTTCTTC. Protein sequence: CASSFGSGGGEQFF.

The chain couples TRBV7-2 to TRBJ2-1, with a tentative D call TRBD2 (7 bases). CDR3 length: 18 residues. Germline V gives CDR1 SGHTA, CDR2 FQGNSA. V was pared by 1 base and J by 6 bases, with 22 bases between. In nucleotides, the CDR3 is TGTGCCAGCAGCTTAGGGTATCGGCAGGGAAGGGGGGGCAATGAGCAGTTCTTC. Its translation is CASSLGYRQGRGGNEQFF.

V gene TRBV2 combines with J gene TRBJ2-1; 10 bases line up with TRBD1. The CDR3 is made up of 14 amino acids. With V trimmed by 10 bases and J by 8 bases, 11 bases remained unmatched. CDR1 SNHLY and CDR2 FYNNEI come from the germline V gene. CDR3 sequence (DNA): TGTGCCAACACCGGGACAGGGGTTTTCGATGAGCAGTTCTTC. Translating gives CANTGTGVFDEQFF.

This rearrangement joins TRBV7-9 to TRBJ1-1, with a weak D call TRBD1 (5 bases). Germline loops: CDR1 SEHNR, CDR2 FQNEAQ (reference sequence). Trimming cost V 2 bases and J 3 bases, with 7 bases left between them. The CDR3 loop spans 13 amino acids. The CDR3 loop reads CASSLQGYTEAFF. Here the CDR3 DNA reads TGTGCCAGCAGCTTACAGGGCTACACTGAAGCTTTCTTT.

The rearrangement joins TRBV18 to TRBJ2-1; D is possibly TRBD2 (5 bases). The ends were cut back, 2 bases at V and 4 bases at J, with 12 bases in the middle. Germline CDR1 reads KGHSH; CDR2 reads LQKENI. The CDR3 length is 15 residues. The CDR3 loop is CASSPDTSPYNEQFF. In DNA form, the CDR3 reads TGTGCCAGCTCACCAGACACTAGTCCTTACAATGAGCAGTTCTTC.

The J gene is TRBJ2-3, the V gene TRBV4-1, with D hard to call. Germline values: CDR1 MGHRA, CDR2 YSYEKL. CDR3 size: 17 residues. With 4 bases removed from V and 0 bases from J, the gap between germline ends came to 17 bases. This chain's CDR3 is CASSPSMLAESTDTQYF. In nucleotides, the CDR3 is TGCGCCAGCAGCCCGTCTATGTTGGCGGAAAGCACAGATACGCAGTATTTT.

This clone was picked up a small number of times. This sequence joins TRBV19 and TRBJ2-3; 8 bases are a match to TRBD1. CDR3 size: 16 residues. CDR1 is LNHDA and CDR2 is SQIVND in the germline V gene (reference sequence). V shed 3 bases, J shed 0 bases, and the junction held 5 bases outside the gene matches. The CDR3 DNA is TGTGCCAGTAGTATCCGCGGACAGGGCAGCACAGATACGCAGTATTTT. This translates into CASSIRGQGSTDTQYF.

This clone has a handful of counts. The rearrangement links TRBV19 to TRBJ2-2; TRBD1 matches at 7 bases. This CDR3 has 14 residues. The germline CDR1 and CDR2 sequences are LNHDA and SQIVND (reference sequence). V lost 6 bases and J lost 7; bases outside the gene matches: 8. The CDR3 DNA reads as TGTGCCAGTAGCCCCCAAGGGGGCATCGGGGAGCTGTTTTTT. Amino acids: CASSPQGGIGELFF.

The CDR3 nucleotides are TGCAGCACCATCAGGTTAGCGGGGATCACAGATACGCAGTATTTT. This translates into CSTIRLAGITDTQYF. This sequence joins TRBV29-1 and TRBJ2-3; 8 bases line up with TRBD2. The CDR3 loop spans 15 amino acids. Losses at the gene ends were 8 bases for V and 2 bases for J; bases not matched to a gene: 12. Per germline, CDR1 SQVTM and CDR2 ANQGSEA.

This chain links TRBV7-9 with TRBJ2-7, with 8 bases aligning to TRBD1. The trim removed 7 bases at V and 6 bases at J, leaving 11 bases unmatched. The length of the CDR3 is 14 residues. The germline CDR1 and CDR2 sequences are SEHNR and FQNEAQ (reference sequence). CDR3 DNA sequence: TGTGCCAGCATCCAAGGACAGGGTGTTGGCGAGCAGTACTTC. This gives the protein CASIQGQGVGEQYF.

The chain is built from TRBV7-4 and TRBJ2-7; the match to TRBD1 covers 8 bases. This CDR3 region has 12 residues. Losses at the gene ends were 11 bases for V and 3 bases for J; bases not matched to a gene: 6. CDR1 is SGHVT and CDR2 is SQSDAQ in the germline V gene. The CDR3 nucleotides are TGTGCCGGCGACAGGGGTGGCTACGAGCAGTACTTC. As protein: CAGDRGGYEQYF.

This clone was recorded only once. The chain employs TRBV7-2 and TRBJ1-5; the match to TRBD1 covers 9 bases. Germline CDR1 is SGHTA and CDR2 is FQGNSA. The CDR3 is 13 residues long. Trimming took 5 bases from V and 8 from J; bases not matched to a gene: 4. CDR3 nucleotides: TGTGCCAGCAGCCGGGACAGGGTTGAGCCCCAGCATTTT. It is translated as CASSRDRVEPQHF.

This chain uses TRBV7-9 with TRBJ1-2; no reliable D call. The length of the CDR3 is 16 residues. Germline loops: CDR1 SEHNR, CDR2 FQNEAQ (reference sequence). Trimming removed 5 bases from V and 0 bases from J, with 16 bases in between. For the CDR3, the DNA is TGTGCCAGCAGCCTCCCGACGAGGTCCCCTAACTATGGCTACACCTTC. Amino acid sequence: CASSLPTRSPNYGYTF.

This clone is a singleton in its sample. The chain recombines TRBV7-9 with TRBJ2-1, with TRBD2 as a possible D gene (5 bases). Germline V CDR1 and CDR2: SEHNR, FQNEAQ (reference sequence). The CDR3 covers 13 residues. V lost 0 bases and J 9 bases, leaving 9 bases between the germline ends. The DNA of the CDR3 is TGTGCCAGCAGCTTAGCGGACGCGGGTGAGCAGTTCTTC. The encoded protein is CASSLADAGEQFF.

The chain links TRBV12-5 to TRBJ2-1; TRBD2 agrees at 7 bases. The germline V gene has CDR1 LGHNT and CDR2 FRNRAP. The V and J ends lost 6 bases and 7 bases, in that order; junction bases with no gene match: 9. The length of the CDR3 is 14 residues. The DNA for the CDR3 is TGTGCTAGTGGGTCCGGGACTACTCTTAATGAGCAGTTCTTC. Its translation: CASGSGTTLNEQFF.

This clone is a singleton in its sample. The chain carries TRBV6-6 and TRBJ2-5; D is uncertain. Judging by the DNA end, TRBJ2-7 fits better; the J call may be wrong. This CDR3 is 14 amino acids long. Germline V gene lookup returns CDR1 MNHNY and CDR2 SVGAGI (reference sequence). The CDR3 region has the DNA TGTGCCAGCAGTTACTCTACCGTTAGCCCCGAGCAGTACTTC. This sequence encodes CASSYSTVSPEQYF.

The chain combines TRBV11-2 with TRBJ2-7; 8 nucleotides agree with TRBD1. The V gene's germline CDR1 is SGHAT and CDR2 FQNNGV. The CDR3 totals 16 residues. The trim removed 0 bases at V and 5 bases at J, leaving 9 bases unmatched. Here the CDR3 DNA reads TGTGCCAGCAGCTTAGATCGAGTGACAGGGGTCCACGAGCAGTACTTC. Protein sequence: CASSLDRVTGVHEQYF. The variable domain in full, with the rest retrieved from reference TRBV11-2 and TRBJ2-7, is EAGVAQSPRYKIIEKRQSVAFWCNPISGHATLYWYQQILGQGPKLLIQFQNNGVVDDSQLPKDRFSAERLKGVDSTLKIQPAKLEDSAVYLCASSLDRVTGVHEQYFGPGTRLTVT.